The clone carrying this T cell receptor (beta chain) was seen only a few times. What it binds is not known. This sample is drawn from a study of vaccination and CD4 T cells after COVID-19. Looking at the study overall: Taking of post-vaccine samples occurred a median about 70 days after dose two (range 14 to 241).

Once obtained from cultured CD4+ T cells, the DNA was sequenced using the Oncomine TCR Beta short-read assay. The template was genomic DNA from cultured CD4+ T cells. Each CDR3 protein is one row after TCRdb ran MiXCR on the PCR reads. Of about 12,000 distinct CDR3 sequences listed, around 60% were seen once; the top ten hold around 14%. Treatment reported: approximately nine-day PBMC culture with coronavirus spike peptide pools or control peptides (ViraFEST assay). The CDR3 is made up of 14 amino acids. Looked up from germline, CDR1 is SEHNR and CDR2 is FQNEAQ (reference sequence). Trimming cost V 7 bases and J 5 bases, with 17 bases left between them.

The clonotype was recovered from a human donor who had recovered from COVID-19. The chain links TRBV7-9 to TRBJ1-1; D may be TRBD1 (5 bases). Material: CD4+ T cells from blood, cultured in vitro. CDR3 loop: CASNVPRDGTEAFF. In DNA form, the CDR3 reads TGTGCCAGCAACGTCCCTCGGGACGGAACTGAAGCTTTCTTT.